This T cell receptor (beta chain) emerged from a study of cytomegalovirus exposure and HLA in healthy donors. Study at large: Approximately 200 million T cells yielded 117 million unique TCR beta sequences in earlier analysis.

As regards this clone: Its antigen remains unknown.

V lost 5 bases, J lost 1 base, and 15 bases lay in between. This CDR3 comprises 16 residues. In germline, CDR1 is SGHAT, CDR2 FQDESV (reference sequence). Vbeta (60) and Jbeta (13) primers were used in the PCR. Data came from immunoSEQ multiplex PCR; TCRdb stores just in-frame clones and leaves some out. This table holds 180,000 or so clones, about three quarters found once. Study-level points and caveats: Donors belonging to an Asian-associated ancestry cluster reportedly showed fewer N-insertions in productive TCRs than the approximately 680-donor mean, according to what a later analysis found. Most of the CMV-associated TCR beta chains (in a later analysis) appeared to be HLA-restricted. It was confirmed in vitro that a few of the CMV-associated chains were specific for CMV antigens.

Input material: PBMCs. This TCR was recovered from a man aged 45-65 years in good health and CMV-seropositive. V and J are TRBV11-1 and TRBJ2-1, with D uncertain. The DNA of the CDR3 is TGTGCCAGCAGCCCGCGTTTCCCTCGTTCCTACAATGAGCAGTTCTTC. The encoded protein is CASSPRFPRSYNEQFF.